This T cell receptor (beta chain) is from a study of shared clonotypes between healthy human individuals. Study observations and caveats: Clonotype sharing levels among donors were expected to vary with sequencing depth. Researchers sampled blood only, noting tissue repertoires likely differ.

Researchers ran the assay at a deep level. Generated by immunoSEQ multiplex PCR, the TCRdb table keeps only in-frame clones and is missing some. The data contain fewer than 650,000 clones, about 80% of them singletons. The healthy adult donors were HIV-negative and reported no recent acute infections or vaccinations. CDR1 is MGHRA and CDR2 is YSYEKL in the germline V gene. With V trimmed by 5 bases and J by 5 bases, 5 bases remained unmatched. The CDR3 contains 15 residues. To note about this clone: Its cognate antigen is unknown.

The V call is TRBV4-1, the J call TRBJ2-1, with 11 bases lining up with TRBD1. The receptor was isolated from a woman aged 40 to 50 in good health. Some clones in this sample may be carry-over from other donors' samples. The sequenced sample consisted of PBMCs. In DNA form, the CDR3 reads TGCGCCAGCAGCGAGGACAGGGGGCTGAACAATGAGCAGTTCTTC. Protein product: CASSEDRGLNNEQFF.